These 28 T cell receptor beta chains were sequenced from one sample in a study of cytomegalovirus exposure and HLA in healthy donors. The PCR made use of 60 Vbeta and 13 Jbeta primers. The repertoire was sequenced with immunoSEQ multiplex PCR; TCRdb's copy has only in-frame clones and lacks some. The table shows about 120,000 clones, with about 80% occurring only once. Sequencing was carried out using PBMCs. The origin of the receptors is a man aged 60-69 years in good health and CMV-seropositive.

CDR3 sequence: CAWRVQGPLYF. Here the CDR3 DNA reads TGTGCCTGGAGGGTACAGGGCCCCCTTTACTTC. V gene TRBV30 combines with J gene TRBJ2-5, with D tentatively TRBD1 (6 bases). CDR1 is GTSNPN and CDR2 is SVGIG in the germline V gene (reference sequence). CDR3 length: 11 residues. Trimming took off 3 bases at V and 14 bases at J, with 16 bases between the two ends.

The table lists this clone with a count of one. The CDR3 nucleotides read TGTGCCAGCAGCCCCCTGGTGAGCTCCTACAATGAGCAGTTCTTC. Protein: CASSPLVSSYNEQFF. The chain uses TRBV5-5 and TRBJ2-1; D gene ambiguous. The CDR3 extends over 15 amino acids. Germline V gene sequence: CDR1 SGHKS, CDR2 YYEKEE (reference sequence). V was clipped by 4 bases and J by 0 bases, with 11 bases between them.

The rearrangement uses TRBV30 and TRBJ1-1, with D possibly TRBD1 on 5 matching bases. The V gene lost 4 bases and the J gene lost 9 bases, with 12 bases spanning the gap. CDR3 size: 11 residues. Per germline, CDR1 GTSNPN and CDR2 SVGIG (reference sequence). The CDR3 sequence: CAWTEDRKAFF. The CDR3 region has the DNA TGTGCCTGGACGGAAGACAGAAAAGCTTTCTTT.

The chain recombines TRBV7-8 with TRBJ1-5; D may be TRBD1 (5 bases). The CDR3 length is 17 residues. V dropped 1 base and J dropped 5 bases, with 18 bases sitting between them. The germline V gene encodes CDR1 SGHVS and CDR2 FQNEAQ. In DNA, the CDR3 is TGTGCCAGCAGCTTAGAGGTTGGGCTTTCGGGGGATCAGCCCCAGCATTTT. Encoded protein: CASSLEVGLSGDQPQHF.

This sequence joins TRBV7-3 and TRBJ2-3; 8 positions match TRBD2. Per the germline V gene, CDR1 is SGHTA and CDR2 is FQGTGA. This CDR3 contains 17 residues. J lost 3 bases, V lost 4 bases, and 12 bases had no gene match. Here the CDR3 DNA reads TGTGCCAGCAGCTCCCCTCACGGGAGGGCCGGTACAGATACGCAGTATTTT. Protein: CASSSPHGRAGTDTQYF.

This chain links TRBV5-5 with TRBJ1-1; no clear D. CDR1 and CDR2 from the germline V gene are SGHKS and YYEKEE (reference sequence). V lost 2 bases to trimming and J lost 0 bases, with 8 bases between them. The CDR3 has 14 residues. This CDR3 reads CASSFLNMNTEAFF. CDR3 nucleotides: TGTGCCAGCAGCTTTTTGAACATGAACACTGAAGCTTTCTTT.

This chain links TRBV19 with TRBJ1-2; TRBD1 matches 9 bases. Per germline, CDR1 LNHDA and CDR2 SQIVND (reference sequence). The ends lost 7 bases at V and 5 bases at J; junction bases unmatched: 2. The CDR3 sequence is 12 residues long. This CDR3 is CASTGTGYGYTF. In nucleotides, the CDR3 is TGTGCCAGTACCGGGACAGGGTATGGCTACACCTTC.

As for this clone: Other DNA sequences in the same sample also yield this CDR3. The chain links TRBV20-1 to TRBJ1-1; a possible D gene is TRBD1 (6 bases). Germline CDR1 and CDR2: DFQATT and SNEGSKA (reference sequence). The CDR3 length is 10 residues. The ends were cut back, 6 bases at V and 8 bases at J, with 10 bases in the middle. Here the CDR3 DNA reads TGCAGTGCCACGACAGGCGAAGCTTTCTTT. It is translated as CSATTGEAFF.

This clone has just a few counts. The genes are TRBV6-1 and TRBJ2-7; tentatively, D is TRBD1 (5 bases). The CDR3 contains 14 residues. Between the trimmed V and J ends, which lost 3 bases and 1 base, there was a span of 10 bases. Germline values: CDR1 MNHNS, CDR2 SASEGT. Here the CDR3 reads CASSEQGLSYEQYF. CDR3 in DNA: TGTGCCAGCAGTGAGCAGGGTCTATCCTACGAGCAGTACTTC.

This clone has a handful of counts. V is TRBV2 and J is TRBJ1-4; 9 nucleotides line up with TRBD1. Germline V gives CDR1 SNHLY, CDR2 FYNNEI. The CDR3 spans 15 residues. V was pared by 3 bases and J by 5 bases, with 4 bases of the junction left unmatched. The DNA of the CDR3 is TGTGCCAGCAGTGATTTGACAGGGGGGAATGAAAAACTGTTTTTT. The encoded protein is CASSDLTGGNEKLFF. Looking up the rest from reference TRBV2 and TRBJ1-4 gives the full variable domain: EPEVTQTPSHQVTQMGQEVILRCVPISNHLYFYWYRQILGQKVEFLVSFYNNEISEKSEIFDDQFSVERPDGSNFTLKIRSTKLEDSAMYFCASSDLTGGNEKLFFGSGTQLSVL.

The chain has TRBV6-5 and TRBJ1-5; D unclear. CDR1 and CDR2 (germline): MNHEY, SVGAGI. The CDR3 is made up of 14 amino acids. V shed 4 bases and J shed 5 bases, with 12 bases lying between them. CDR3 nucleotide sequence: TGTGCCAGCAGTTTCACTTTTTATGATCAGCCCCAGCATTTT. It specifies CASSFTFYDQPQHF.

The rearrangement links TRBV4-2 to TRBJ1-2, with D maybe TRBD1 (5 bases). CDR1 and CDR2 from the germline V gene are LGHNA and YNFKEQ. V was clipped by 1 base and J by 3 bases, with 15 bases between them. This CDR3 comprises 16 residues. Written as DNA, the CDR3 is TGTGCCAGCAGCCAAGTTCAGGGAGGGGCGGACTATGGCTACACCTTC. This gives the protein CASSQVQGGADYGYTF.

The gene calls are TRBV19 and TRBJ2-1; 13 nucleotides line up with TRBD2. CDR3 length: 18 residues. V shed 1 base, J shed 1 base, and the junction held 4 bases outside the gene matches. The V gene's germline CDR1 is LNHDA and CDR2 SQIVND (reference sequence). The CDR3 region has the DNA TGTGCCAGTAGTATAGGGACTAGCGGGAGCGGGTCCTACAATGAGCAGTTCTTC. It specifies CASSIGTSGSGSYNEQFF.

V gene TRBV6-1 combines with J gene TRBJ1-2; the match to TRBD1 covers 8 bases. With 6 bases clipped from V and 8 bases from J, the junction kept 11 bases outside the gene matches. The CDR3 totals 14 residues. The germline V gene encodes CDR1 MNHNS and CDR2 SASEGT. The CDR3 nucleotides read TGTGCCAGCAGGACCGGACAGGGATCAGGAGGCTACACCTTC. It codes for CASRTGQGSGGYTF.

This clone was observed a single time. CDR3 sequence: CASEQPPNYGYTF. As DNA, the CDR3 is TGTGCTAGTGAACAGCCACCTAACTATGGCTACACCTTC. The V gene is TRBV10-3, the J gene TRBJ1-2; D remains ambiguous. This CDR3 spans 13 amino acids. Germline loops: CDR1 ENHRY, CDR2 SYGVKD.

The V gene is TRBV9, the J gene TRBJ2-1; D not resolved. This CDR3 contains 14 residues. The germline V and J ends were trimmed by 4 bases and 4 bases, with 12 bases remaining between them. Germline values: CDR1 SGDLS, CDR2 YYNGEE. CDR3 sequence: CASSSRASYNEQFF. DNA for the CDR3: TGTGCCAGCAGCTCCCGAGCAAGTTACAATGAGCAGTTCTTC.

This clone was seen only a few times. V gene TRBV15 combines with J gene TRBJ2-3; 12 nucleotides align to TRBD2. V gave up 5 bases and J gave up 6 bases; unmatched junction bases: 6. Germline V gene data show CDR1 as LNHNV and CDR2 as YYDKDF (reference sequence). This CDR3 comprises 15 residues. DNA of the CDR3: TGTGCCACCAGCGGAGGACTAGCGGGGTATGATACGCAGTATTTT. It codes for CATSGGLAGYDTQYF.

V usage is TRBV27 and J usage is TRBJ2-5; D remains unclear. CDR1 is MNHEY and CDR2 is SMNVEV in the germline V gene (reference sequence). Between the trimmed V and J ends, which lost 6 bases and 4 bases, there was a span of 12 bases. The CDR3 spans 13 residues. CDR3 sequence reads: CASSLSERETQYF. For the CDR3, the DNA is TGTGCCAGCAGCCTTAGTGAGCGAGAGACCCAGTACTTC.

The rearrangement links TRBV4-1 to TRBJ1-2; the match to TRBD1 covers 9 bases. The CDR3 loop spans 16 amino acids. With 2 bases clipped from V and 7 bases from J, the junction kept 11 bases outside the gene matches. Germline assignment: CDR1 MGHRA and CDR2 YSYEKL. DNA for the CDR3: TGCGCCAGCAGCCAAACAAGCAGGGACAGGGATAGTGGCTACACCTTC. Protein: CASSQTSRDRDSGYTF.

The V and J genes are TRBV6-6 and TRBJ2-5; 9 nucleotides align to TRBD1. The CDR3 is 14 residues long. Trimming at V came to 5 bases and at J to 3 bases, leaving 4 bases not matched to a gene. The germline gives CDR1 MNHNY, CDR2 SVGAGI (reference sequence). CDR3 region: CASSPRTGEETQYF. CDR3 nucleotide sequence: TGTGCCAGCAGTCCCCGGACAGGGGAAGAGACCCAGTACTTC.

This chain uses TRBV4-2 with TRBJ1-4, with D perhaps matching TRBD1 (5 bases). CDR1 and CDR2 (germline): LGHNA, YNFKEQ. CDR3 length: 16 residues. Trimming removed 0 bases from V and 6 bases from J, with 14 bases in between. The CDR3 reads CASSQDFARDDEKLFF. The CDR3 bases are TGTGCCAGCAGCCAAGACTTCGCCAGGGATGATGAAAAACTGTTTTTT.

The chain couples TRBV19 to TRBJ2-7, with 9 bases that match TRBD1. V dropped 5 bases and J dropped 2; count of bases not matched to a gene: 7. The CDR3 spans 15 residues. CDR1 is LNHDA and CDR2 is SQIVND in the germline V gene (reference sequence). This CDR3 is CASSLDRGGAYEQYF. The CDR3, as DNA: TGTGCCAGTAGTCTGGACAGGGGAGGGGCCTACGAGCAGTACTTC.

V gene TRBV9 combines with J gene TRBJ2-7, with a possible D match to TRBD2 (5 bases). With 0 bases removed from V and 0 bases from J, the gap between germline ends came to 13 bases. The CDR3 is 16 residues long. The germline V gene has CDR1 SGDLS and CDR2 YYNGEE. CDR3 coding DNA: TGTGCCAGCAGCGTAGGGGCTAGCCCCAACTCCTACGAGCAGTACTTC. This translates into CASSVGASPNSYEQYF.

The CDR3: CASSYSRDRGYGYTF. The CDR3 DNA is TGTGCCAGCAGTTACTCGAGGGACAGGGGCTATGGCTACACCTTC. The rearrangement uses TRBV6-5 and TRBJ1-2; 10 bases agree with TRBD1. This CDR3 spans 15 amino acids. The V gene's germline CDR1 is MNHEY and CDR2 SVGAGI. V was clipped by 0 bases and J by 4 bases; unmatched bases: 2.

The CDR3 here is CASSTYKGTTIQETQYF. CDR3 coding DNA: TGTGCCAGCAGCACCTACAAGGGGACAACAATACAAGAGACCCAGTACTTC. The V and J genes are TRBV11-2 and TRBJ2-5, with a weak D call TRBD1 (6 bases). Trimming cost V 5 bases and J 2 bases, with 21 bases left between them. The germline V gene has CDR1 SGHAT and CDR2 FQNNGV. The CDR3 runs to 17 residues.

Comment on this clone: The junction departs from the called germline gene at one end, perhaps through a read error. The genes are TRBV7-2 and TRBJ1-6, with D unresolved. CDR1 is SGHTA, CDR2 FQGNSA, per germline. The CDR3 totals 12 residues. CDR3 protein: CASSSYYSPLHF. The CDR3, as DNA: TGTGCCAGCAGCTCCTATTATTCACCCCTCCACTTT.

The V gene is TRBV7-3, the J gene TRBJ2-3, with D perhaps TRBD2 (7 bases). The V end lost 2 bases, the J end lost 4 bases, and 13 bases lay between the germline ends. The CDR3 totals 15 residues. CDR1 and CDR2 from the germline V gene are SGHTA and FQGTGA. In nucleotides, the CDR3 is TGTGCCAGCAGCTTAGGAGGGGGGGCCGCAGATACGCAGTATTTT. Its translation is CASSLGGGAADTQYF.

Only a few counts were recorded for this clone. DNA of the CDR3: TGTGCCAGCAGTTCCGTCGTGGGACAGGGGAGCAATCAGCCCCAGCATTTT. Its protein is CASSSVVGQGSNQPQHF. This chain connects TRBV28 to TRBJ1-5; 10 bases agree with TRBD1. The CDR3 extends over 17 amino acids. From germline, CDR1 is MDHEN and CDR2 SYDVKM. V was clipped by 4 bases and J by 1 base; unmatched bases: 7.